The T cell receptor (beta chain) under discussion was sequenced for a study of CXCR3-negative and CXCR3-positive naive CD8 T cells. Through 5' RACE with UMI labels, the TRB cDNA libraries were prepared. TCRdb reanalyzed the 5' RACE reads, giving one entry per CDR3 protein sequence and no DNA. The sample data list about 120,000 distinct CDR3 sequences. General observations from the study: When CXCR3-positive naive cells were set against CXCR3-negative naive cells, the former had more hydrophobic TRB CDR3s.

A word on this clonotype: Its antigen remains unknown.

Germline V gives CDR1 DFQATT, CDR2 SNEGSKA (reference sequence). This CDR3 spans 13 amino acids. Sequencing was performed on naive CXCR3+ CD8+ T cells from blood. Subset noted: CD45RO-CCR7+CD27+CD95- naive CD8+ T cells expressing CXCR3 (TNR3+). The rearrangement joins TRBV20-1 to TRBJ2-1; TCRdb names TRBD1, which stays unverified in the absence of DNA. This clonotype was sampled from a human donor in good health. Some clones in this sample may be carry-over from other donors' samples. Here the CDR3 reads CSFPGSSYNAHFF.